This TCR beta chain emerged from a study of shared clonotypes between healthy human individuals. This clone was observed once. CDR1 is KGHSH and CDR2 is LQKENI in the germline V gene. The CDR3 sequence is 14 residues long. The V and J ends lost 4 bases and 6 bases respectively, with 15 bases between them. Method: immunoSEQ multiplex PCR; TCRdb's copy keeps in-frame clones and lacks some. The sample contains approximately 940,000 clones, more than 75% of which appear only once. This receptor was obtained from a young man in good health. The sequenced sample was memory CD4+ T cells sorted from blood. Noted subset: CD45RA-negative fraction. The chain recombines TRBV18 with TRBJ1-1, with a possible D match to TRBD1 (5 bases). CDR3 DNA sequence: TGTGCCAGCTCACTCAACCGGGACGCCTCTGAAGCTTTCTTT. Its protein is CASSLNRDASEAFF.